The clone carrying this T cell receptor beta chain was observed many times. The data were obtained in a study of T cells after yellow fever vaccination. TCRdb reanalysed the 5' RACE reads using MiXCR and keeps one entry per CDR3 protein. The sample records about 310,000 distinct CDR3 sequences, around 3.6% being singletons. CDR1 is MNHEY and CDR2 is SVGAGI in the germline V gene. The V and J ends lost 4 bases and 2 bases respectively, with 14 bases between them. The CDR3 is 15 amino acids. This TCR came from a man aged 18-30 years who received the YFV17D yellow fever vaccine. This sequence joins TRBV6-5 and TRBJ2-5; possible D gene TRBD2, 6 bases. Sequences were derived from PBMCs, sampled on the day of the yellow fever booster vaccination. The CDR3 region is CASSSQLAGQETQYF. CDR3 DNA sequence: TGTGCCAGCAGTTCCCAGCTGGCGGGGCAAGAGACCCAGTACTTC.